This TCR beta chain appears in the sequencing data of a study of cytomegalovirus exposure and HLA in healthy donors. CDR3 length: 15 amino acids. The V gene lost 7 bases and the J gene lost 5 bases, with 18 bases spanning the gap. Per the germline V gene, CDR1 is MDHEN and CDR2 is SYDVKM. The study's findings and limits: Among immune exposure information, only CMV serostatus was available.

Comment on this clone: What it recognizes is unknown.

Primers: 60 Vbeta forward and 13 Jbeta reverse. Generated by immunoSEQ multiplex PCR, the TCRdb table keeps only in-frame clones and is missing some. The sample includes 200,000 to 250,000 clones. The receptor comes from a woman aged 30 to 39 in good health and CMV-seropositive. Sequencing was done on a sample of PBMCs. This sequence joins TRBV28 and TRBJ1-5, with D possibly being TRBD1 (6 bases). The CDR3: CASTPGGGGDQPQHF. CDR3 nucleotide sequence: TGTGCCAGCACCCCTGGGGGGGGCGGGGATCAGCCCCAGCATTTT.